This TCR beta chain was identified during a study of blood T cell repertoires in COVID-19. Profiling relied on immunoSEQ multiplex PCR, and the TCRdb table lists in-frame clones only, not all of them. The sample consists of about 260,000 clones, roughly 84% of them appearing once. This clone turned up a few times. The CDR3 is 15 amino acids. Germline V gives CDR1 LNHDA, CDR2 SQIVND (reference sequence). The V and J ends lost 4 bases and 6 bases, in that order; junction bases with no gene match: 3. This chain links TRBV19 with TRBJ2-2, with 12 bases matching TRBD1. The receptor's source is a human donor in a cohort sampled during active COVID-19. The sequenced sample consisted of peripheral blood. DNA of the CDR3: TGTGCCAGTAGTAGGGACAGGGGGCCGGCCGGGGAGCTGTTTTTT. This gives the protein CASSRDRGPAGELFF.